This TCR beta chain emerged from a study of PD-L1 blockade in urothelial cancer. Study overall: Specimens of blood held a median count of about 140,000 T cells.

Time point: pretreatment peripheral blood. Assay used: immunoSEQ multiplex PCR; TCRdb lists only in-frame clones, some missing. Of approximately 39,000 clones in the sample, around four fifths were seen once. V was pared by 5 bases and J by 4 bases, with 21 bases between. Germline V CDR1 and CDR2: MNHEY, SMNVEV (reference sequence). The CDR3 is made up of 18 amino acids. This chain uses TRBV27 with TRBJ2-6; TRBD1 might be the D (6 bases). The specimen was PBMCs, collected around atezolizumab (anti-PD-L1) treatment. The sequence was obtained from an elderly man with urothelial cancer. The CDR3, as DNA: TGTGCCAGCAGTCACCTGGACAGTGGGAAATCGGGGGCCAACGTCCTGACTTTC. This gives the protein CASSHLDSGKSGANVLTF.